The text below deals with one T cell receptor (beta chain). The method was immunoSEQ multiplex PCR; TCRdb's version includes in-frame clones alone and lacks a portion of them. The repertoire has fewer than 150,000 clones, about nine tenths of them found once; the top ten carry 7.7%. Germline V CDR1 and CDR2: SGHRS, YFSETQ. Trimming at V came to 0 bases and at J to 0 bases, leaving 7 bases not matched to a gene. The CDR3 is made up of 18 amino acids. This record comes from a study of blood T cell repertoires in COVID-19. Study summary: Both acute and convalescent COVID-19 samples were obtained from the United States, Italy and Spain. PBMCs, B-cell-depleted T cells, or T cells provided the cDNA or gDNA that made up the material.

Sequencing input: peripheral blood. V gene TRBV5-1 combines with J gene TRBJ2-3; TRBD2 matches at 10 bases. This sequence was found in a human donor in a cohort sampled during active COVID-19. The CDR3: CASSLGTLAGASTDTQYF. The CDR3 DNA sequence: TGCGCCAGCAGCTTGGGGACCCTAGCGGGGGCCAGCACAGATACGCAGTATTTT. Looking up the rest from reference TRBV5-1 and TRBJ2-3 gives the full variable domain: KAGVTQTPRYLIKTRGQQVTLSCSPISGHRSVSWYQQTPGQGLQFLFEYFSETQRNKGNFPGRFSGRQFSNSRSEMNVSTLELGDSALYLCASSLGTLAGASTDTQYFGPGTRLTVL.